This T cell receptor (beta chain) stems from a study of blood T cells in healthy people across ages. General study results and limits: A greater number of naive CD4+ cells and higher diversity distinguished long-lived donors from aged donors. Strong correlation linked observed beta diversity and percent naive T cells.

Together with a sample-barcoded 5' primer, a J-beta primer mix was included in a second PCR lasting about 7 to 11 cycles. Via MiXCR, TCRdb re-called the 5' RACE reads, giving one row per CDR3 protein. Of some 1.7 million distinct CDR3 sequences in the sample, 28% were seen once. For this clonotype: Its antigen is not identified.

From germline, CDR1 is MNHEY and CDR2 SVGEGT. The CDR3 loop spans 11 amino acids. The V and J ends lost 7 bases and 1 base respectively, with 4 bases between them. What was sequenced was blood. J is TRBJ1-1 and V is TRBV6-2 or TRBV6-3, with D unresolved. The sequence was collected from a woman in her 30s in good health. The CDR3 nucleotides read TGTGCCAGCATGCCGAACACTGAAGCTTTCTTT. Translation gives CASMPNTEAFF.